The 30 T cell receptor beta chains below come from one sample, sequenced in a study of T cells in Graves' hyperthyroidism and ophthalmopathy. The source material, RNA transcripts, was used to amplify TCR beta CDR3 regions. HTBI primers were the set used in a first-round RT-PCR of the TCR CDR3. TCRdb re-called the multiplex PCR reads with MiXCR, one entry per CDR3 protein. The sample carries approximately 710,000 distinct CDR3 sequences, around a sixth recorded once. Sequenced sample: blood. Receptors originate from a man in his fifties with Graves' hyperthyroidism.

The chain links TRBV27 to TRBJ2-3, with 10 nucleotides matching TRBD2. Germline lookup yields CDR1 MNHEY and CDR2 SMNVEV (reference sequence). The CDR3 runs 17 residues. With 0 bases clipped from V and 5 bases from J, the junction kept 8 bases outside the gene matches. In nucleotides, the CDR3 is TGTGCCAGCAGTTTATCCTTCGGGACTAGCGCCATAGATACGCAGTATTTT. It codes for CASSLSFGTSAIDTQYF.

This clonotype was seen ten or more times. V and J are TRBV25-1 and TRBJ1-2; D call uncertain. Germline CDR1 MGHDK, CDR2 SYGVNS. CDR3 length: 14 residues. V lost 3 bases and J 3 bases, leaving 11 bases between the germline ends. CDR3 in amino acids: CASSDGGLHYGYTF. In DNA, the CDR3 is TGTGCCAGCAGTGATGGCGGCTTACACTATGGCTACACCTTC.

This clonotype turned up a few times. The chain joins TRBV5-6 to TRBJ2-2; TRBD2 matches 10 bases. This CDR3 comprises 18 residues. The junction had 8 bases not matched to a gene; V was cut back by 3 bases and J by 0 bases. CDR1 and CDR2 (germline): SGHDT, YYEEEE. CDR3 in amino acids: CASSWATSGMSNTGELFF. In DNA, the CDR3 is TGTGCCAGCAGCTGGGCTACTAGCGGGATGTCGAACACCGGGGAGCTGTTTTTT.

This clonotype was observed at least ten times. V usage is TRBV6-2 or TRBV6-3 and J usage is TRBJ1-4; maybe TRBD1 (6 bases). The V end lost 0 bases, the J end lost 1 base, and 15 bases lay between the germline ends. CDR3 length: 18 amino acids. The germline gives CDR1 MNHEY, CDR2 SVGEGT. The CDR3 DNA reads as TGTGCCAGCAGTTACTCGAACAGGGTTCGTGAAACTAATGAAAAACTGTTTTTT. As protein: CASSYSNRVRETNEKLFF.

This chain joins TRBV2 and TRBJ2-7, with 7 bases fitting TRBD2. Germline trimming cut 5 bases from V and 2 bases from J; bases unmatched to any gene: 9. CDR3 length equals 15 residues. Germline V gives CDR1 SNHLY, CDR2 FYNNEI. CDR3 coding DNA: TGTGCCAGCAGTCCTGCGGGAGAAGGGCCCTACGAGCAGTACTTC. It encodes CASSPAGEGPYEQYF.

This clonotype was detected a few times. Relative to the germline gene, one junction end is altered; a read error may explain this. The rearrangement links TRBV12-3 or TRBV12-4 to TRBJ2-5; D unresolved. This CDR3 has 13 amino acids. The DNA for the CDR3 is TGTGCCAGCAGAACCGAGCCCCAAGAGGCCCAGTACTTC. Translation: CASRTEPQEAQYF.

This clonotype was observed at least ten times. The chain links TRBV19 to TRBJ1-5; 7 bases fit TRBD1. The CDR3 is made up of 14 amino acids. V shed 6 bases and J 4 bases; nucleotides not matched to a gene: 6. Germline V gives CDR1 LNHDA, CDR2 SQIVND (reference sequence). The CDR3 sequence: CASSFDRANQPQHF. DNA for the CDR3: TGTGCCAGTAGCTTCGACAGGGCTAATCAGCCCCAGCATTTT.

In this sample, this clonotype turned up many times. For the CDR3, the DNA is TGTGCCAGCAGTTTATCCCTAGACGGGGATACGCAGTATTTT. Translated: CASSLSLDGDTQYF. The chain uses TRBV28 and TRBJ2-3; D is unresolved. This CDR3 region has 14 residues. Germline values: CDR1 MDHEN, CDR2 SYDVKM. The V end was cut by 1 base, the J end by 6 bases, with 11 bases between.

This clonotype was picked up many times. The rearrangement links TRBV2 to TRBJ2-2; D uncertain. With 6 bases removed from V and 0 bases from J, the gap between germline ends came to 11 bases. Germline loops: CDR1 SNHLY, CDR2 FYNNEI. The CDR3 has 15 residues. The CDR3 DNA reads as TGTGCCAGCAGCCGCAGCGACTCGAACACCGGGGAGCTGTTTTTT. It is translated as CASSRSDSNTGELFF.

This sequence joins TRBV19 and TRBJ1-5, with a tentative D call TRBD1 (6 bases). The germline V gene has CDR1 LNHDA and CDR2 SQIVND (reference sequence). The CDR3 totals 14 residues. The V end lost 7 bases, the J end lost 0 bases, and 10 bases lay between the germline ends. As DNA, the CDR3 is TGTGCCAGTACTTCAGGGGATAGCAATCAGCCCCAGCATTTT. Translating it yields CASTSGDSNQPQHF.

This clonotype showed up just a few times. The CDR3 region is CASRQGWNTEAFF. For the CDR3, the DNA is TGTGCCAGTAGACAGGGATGGAACACTGAAGCTTTCTTT. This sequence joins TRBV19 and TRBJ1-1; D perhaps matches TRBD1 (6 bases). V lost 6 bases to trimming and J lost 1 base, with 9 bases between them. The germline V gene has CDR1 LNHDA and CDR2 SQIVND (reference sequence). The CDR3 spans 13 residues.

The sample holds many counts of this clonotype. In DNA form, the CDR3 reads TGTGCCAGCAGCCGAGGACTCACTTACGAGCAGTACTTC. It is translated as CASSRGLTYEQYF. This rearrangement joins TRBV13 to TRBJ2-7; tentative D call: TRBD2 (5 bases). The CDR3 runs to 13 residues. CDR1 is PRHDT, CDR2 FYEKMQ, per germline (reference sequence). The ends were cut back, 5 bases at V and 4 bases at J, with 12 bases in the middle.

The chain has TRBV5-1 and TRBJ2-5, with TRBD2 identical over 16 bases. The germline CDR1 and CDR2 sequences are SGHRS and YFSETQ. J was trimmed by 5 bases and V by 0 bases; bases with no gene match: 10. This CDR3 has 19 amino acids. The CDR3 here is CASSLGVGLAGGEKETQYF. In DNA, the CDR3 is TGCGCCAGCAGCTTGGGCGTGGGACTAGCGGGAGGGGAAAAGGAGACCCAGTACTTC.

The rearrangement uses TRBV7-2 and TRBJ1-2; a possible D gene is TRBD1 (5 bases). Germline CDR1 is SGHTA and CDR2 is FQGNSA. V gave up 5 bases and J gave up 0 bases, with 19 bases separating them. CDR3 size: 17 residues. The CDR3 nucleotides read TGTGCCAGCAGCCAAGTAACAGTTAGGGACGCTAACTATGGCTACACCTTC. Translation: CASSQVTVRDANYGYTF.

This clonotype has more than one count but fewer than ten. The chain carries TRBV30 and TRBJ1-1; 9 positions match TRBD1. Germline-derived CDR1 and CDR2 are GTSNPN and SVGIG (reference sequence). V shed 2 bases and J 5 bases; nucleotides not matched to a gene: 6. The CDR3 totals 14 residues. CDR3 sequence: CAWSSNRGLTEAFF. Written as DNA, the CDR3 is TGTGCCTGGAGTTCAAACAGGGGGCTTACTGAAGCTTTCTTT.

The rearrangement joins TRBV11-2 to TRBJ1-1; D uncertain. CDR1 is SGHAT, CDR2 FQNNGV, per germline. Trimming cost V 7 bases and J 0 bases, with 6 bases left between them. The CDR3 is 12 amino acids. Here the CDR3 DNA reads TGTGCCAGCACAGAGATGAACACTGAAGCTTTCTTT. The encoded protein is CASTEMNTEAFF.

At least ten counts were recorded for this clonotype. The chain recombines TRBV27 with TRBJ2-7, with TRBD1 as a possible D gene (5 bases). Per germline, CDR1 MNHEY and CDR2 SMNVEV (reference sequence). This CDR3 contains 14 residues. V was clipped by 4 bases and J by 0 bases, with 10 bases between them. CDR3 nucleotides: TGTGCCAGCAGTTCCCGACAGAGCTCCTACGAGCAGTACTTC. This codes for CASSSRQSSYEQYF.

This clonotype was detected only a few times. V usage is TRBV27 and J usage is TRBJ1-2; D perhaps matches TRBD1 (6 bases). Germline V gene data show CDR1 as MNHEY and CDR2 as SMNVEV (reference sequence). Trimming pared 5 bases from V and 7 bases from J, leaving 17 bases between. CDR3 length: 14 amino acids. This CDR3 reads CASSPRGGGTGYTF. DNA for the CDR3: TGTGCCAGCAGTCCCAGGGGTGGAGGGACTGGCTACACCTTC.

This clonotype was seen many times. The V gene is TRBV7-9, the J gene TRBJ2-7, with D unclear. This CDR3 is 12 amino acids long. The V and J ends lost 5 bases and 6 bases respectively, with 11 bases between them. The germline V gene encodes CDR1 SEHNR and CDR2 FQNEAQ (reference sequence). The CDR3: CASSPLLGEQYF. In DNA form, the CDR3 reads TGTGCCAGCAGCCCTCTTCTGGGCGAGCAGTACTTC.

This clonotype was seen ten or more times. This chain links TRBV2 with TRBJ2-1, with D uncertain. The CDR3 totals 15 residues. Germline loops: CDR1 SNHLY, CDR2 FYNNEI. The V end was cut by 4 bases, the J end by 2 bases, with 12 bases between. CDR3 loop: CASSVRHGPYNEQFF. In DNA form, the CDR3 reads TGTGCCAGCAGTGTACGGCACGGCCCCTACAATGAGCAGTTCTTC. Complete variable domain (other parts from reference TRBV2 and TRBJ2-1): EPEVTQTPSHQVTQMGQEVILRCVPISNHLYFYWYRQILGQKVEFLVSFYNNEISEKSEIFDDQFSVERPDGSNFTLKIRSTKLEDSAMYFCASSVRHGPYNEQFFGPGTRLTVL.

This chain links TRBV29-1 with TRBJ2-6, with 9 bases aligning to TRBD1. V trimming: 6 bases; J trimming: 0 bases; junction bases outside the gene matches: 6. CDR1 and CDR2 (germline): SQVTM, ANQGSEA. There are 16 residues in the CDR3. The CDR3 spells CSVLQGASSGANVLTF. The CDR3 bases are TGCAGCGTATTACAGGGGGCTAGCTCTGGGGCCAACGTCCTGACTTTC.

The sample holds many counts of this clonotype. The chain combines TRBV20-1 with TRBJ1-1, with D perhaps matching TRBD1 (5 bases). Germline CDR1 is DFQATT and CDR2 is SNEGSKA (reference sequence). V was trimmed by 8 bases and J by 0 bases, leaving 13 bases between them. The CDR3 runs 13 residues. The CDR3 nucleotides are TGCAGTACCTCAGGGTTCATGAACACTGAAGCTTTCTTT. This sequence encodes CSTSGFMNTEAFF.

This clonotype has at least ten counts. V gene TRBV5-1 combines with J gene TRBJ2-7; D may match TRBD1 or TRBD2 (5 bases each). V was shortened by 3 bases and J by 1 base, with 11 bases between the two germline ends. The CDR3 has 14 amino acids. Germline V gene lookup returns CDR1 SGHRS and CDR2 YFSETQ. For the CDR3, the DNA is TGCGCCAGCAGCTATGGGGGTACTTCCTACGAGCAGTACTTC. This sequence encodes CASSYGGTSYEQYF. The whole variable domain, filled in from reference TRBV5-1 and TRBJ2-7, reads KAGVTQTPRYLIKTRGQQVTLSCSPISGHRSVSWYQQTPGQGLQFLFEYFSETQRNKGNFPGRFSGRQFSNSRSEMNVSTLELGDSALYLCASSYGGTSYEQYFGPGTRLTVT.

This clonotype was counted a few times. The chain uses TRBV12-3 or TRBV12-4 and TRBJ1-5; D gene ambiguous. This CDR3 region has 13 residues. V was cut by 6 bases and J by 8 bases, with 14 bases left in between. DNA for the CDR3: TGTGCCAGCAGACGGAATCAATGGGAGCCCCAGCATTTT. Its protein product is CASRRNQWEPQHF.

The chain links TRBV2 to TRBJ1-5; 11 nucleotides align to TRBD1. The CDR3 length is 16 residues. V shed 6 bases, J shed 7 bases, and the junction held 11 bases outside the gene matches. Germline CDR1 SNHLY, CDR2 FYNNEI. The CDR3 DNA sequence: TGTGCCAGCAGCGCCCGGGACAGGGGGAAGAGGCAGCCCCAGCATTTT. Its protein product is CASSARDRGKRQPQHF.

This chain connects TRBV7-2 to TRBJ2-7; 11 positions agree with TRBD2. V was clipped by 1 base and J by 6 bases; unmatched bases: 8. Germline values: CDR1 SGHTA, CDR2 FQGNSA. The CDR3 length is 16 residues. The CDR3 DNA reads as TGTGCCAGCAGCTTAGAACTAGCGGGAGCTCTCTCCGAGCAGTACTTC. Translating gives CASSLELAGALSEQYF. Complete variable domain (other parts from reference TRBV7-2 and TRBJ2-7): GAGVSQSPSNKVTEKGKDVELRCDPISGHTALYWYRQSLGQGLEFLIYFQGNSAPDKSGLPSDRFSAERTGGSVSTLTIQRTQQEDSAVYLCASSLELAGALSEQYFGPGTRLTVT.

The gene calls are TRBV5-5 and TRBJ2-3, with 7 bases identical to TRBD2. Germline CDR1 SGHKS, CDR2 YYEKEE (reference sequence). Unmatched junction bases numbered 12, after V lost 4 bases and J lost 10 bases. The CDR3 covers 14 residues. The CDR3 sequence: CASSPPPGLSAQYF. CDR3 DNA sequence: TGTGCCAGCAGCCCCCCCCCGGGACTAAGTGCGCAGTATTTT.

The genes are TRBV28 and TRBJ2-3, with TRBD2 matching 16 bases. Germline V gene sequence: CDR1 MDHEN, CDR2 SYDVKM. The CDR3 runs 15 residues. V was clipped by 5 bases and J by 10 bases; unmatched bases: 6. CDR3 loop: CASSPPGLAGGSQYF. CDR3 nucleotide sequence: TGTGCCAGCAGTCCACCGGGACTAGCGGGAGGGTCGCAGTATTTT.

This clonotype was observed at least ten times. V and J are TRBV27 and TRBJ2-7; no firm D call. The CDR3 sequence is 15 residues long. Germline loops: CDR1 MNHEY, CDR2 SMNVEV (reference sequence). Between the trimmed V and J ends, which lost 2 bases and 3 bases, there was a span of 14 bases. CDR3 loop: CASSLGRPVGYEQYF. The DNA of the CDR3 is TGTGCCAGCAGTTTAGGCAGGCCCGTCGGCTACGAGCAGTACTTC.

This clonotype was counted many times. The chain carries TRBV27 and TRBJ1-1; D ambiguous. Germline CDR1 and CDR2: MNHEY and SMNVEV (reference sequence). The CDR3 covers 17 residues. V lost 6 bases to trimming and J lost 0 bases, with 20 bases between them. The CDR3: CASSRPPGARMNTEAFF. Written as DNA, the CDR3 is TGTGCCAGCAGCCGTCCACCGGGAGCCAGAATGAACACTGAAGCTTTCTTT.